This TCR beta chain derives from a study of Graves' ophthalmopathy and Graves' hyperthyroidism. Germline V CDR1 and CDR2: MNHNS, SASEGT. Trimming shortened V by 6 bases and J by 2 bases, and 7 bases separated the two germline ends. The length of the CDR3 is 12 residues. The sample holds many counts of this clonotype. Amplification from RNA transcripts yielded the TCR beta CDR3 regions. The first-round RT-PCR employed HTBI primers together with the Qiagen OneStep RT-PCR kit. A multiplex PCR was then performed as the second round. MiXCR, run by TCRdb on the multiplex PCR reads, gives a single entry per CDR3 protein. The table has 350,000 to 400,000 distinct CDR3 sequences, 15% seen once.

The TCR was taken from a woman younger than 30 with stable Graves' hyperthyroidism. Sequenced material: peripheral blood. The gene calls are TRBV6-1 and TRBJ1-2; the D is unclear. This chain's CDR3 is CASRGLNYGYTF. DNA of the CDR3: TGTGCCAGCAGAGGACTAAACTATGGCTACACCTTC.